One and the same sample provided the 5 T cell receptor beta chains below, sequenced in a study of control samples from healthy donors and cancer patients. Clones were read by immunoSEQ multiplex PCR, and TCRdb kept only the in-frame ones, dropping some. This table has about 92,000 clones, 82% appearing once. Sequenced material: blood. The receptors were sampled from a woman aged 55 to 70 in good health.

This clone was observed a single time. V is TRBV2 and J is TRBJ2-7; no reliable D call. CDR1 and CDR2 from the germline V gene are SNHLY and FYNNEI. The CDR3 extends over 13 amino acids. Trimming left V 7 bases short and J 4 bases short, with 14 bases between. Here the CDR3 reads CASIPERIYEQYF. CDR3 nucleotides: TGTGCCAGCATCCCGGAACGGATTTACGAGCAGTACTTC.

The gene calls are TRBV27 and TRBJ1-1; 8 nucleotides align to TRBD1. The CDR3 extends over 15 amino acids. Unmatched junction bases numbered 8, after V lost 5 bases and J lost 3 bases. Germline V CDR1 and CDR2: MNHEY, SMNVEV (reference sequence). In DNA, the CDR3 is TGTGCCAGCAGTGAACAGGGGGTGGGGGACACTGAAGCTTTCTTT. Translation gives CASSEQGVGDTEAFF.

The chain carries TRBV6-6 and TRBJ2-3; no definite D call. The CDR3 extends over 16 amino acids. The germline V gene encodes CDR1 MNHNY and CDR2 SVGAGI (reference sequence). Trimming left V 5 bases short and J 5 bases short, with 20 bases between. The CDR3: CASSTYGVKVEDTQYF. The CDR3 DNA follows: TGTGCCAGCAGTACATACGGTGTCAAGGTCGAAGATACGCAGTATTTT.

V is TRBV14 and J is TRBJ1-4; D not resolved. V dropped 1 base and J dropped 8 bases, with 20 bases sitting between them. The V gene's germline CDR1 is SGHDN and CDR2 FVKESK. This CDR3 contains 17 residues. The CDR3 protein is CASSQVANIARREKLFF. The CDR3 nucleotides are TGTGCCAGCAGCCAAGTTGCAAACATCGCGAGACGGGAAAAACTGTTTTTT.

This chain uses TRBV18 with TRBJ1-4; 7 nucleotides match TRBD1. Looked up from germline, CDR1 is KGHSH and CDR2 is LQKENI. The CDR3 covers 15 residues. Germline trimming cut 3 bases from V and 8 bases from J; bases unmatched to any gene: 9. CDR3 sequence reads: CASSPGGTAGEKLFF. The CDR3 DNA follows: TGTGCCAGCTCACCGGGCGGGACAGCAGGCGAAAAACTGTTTTTT.